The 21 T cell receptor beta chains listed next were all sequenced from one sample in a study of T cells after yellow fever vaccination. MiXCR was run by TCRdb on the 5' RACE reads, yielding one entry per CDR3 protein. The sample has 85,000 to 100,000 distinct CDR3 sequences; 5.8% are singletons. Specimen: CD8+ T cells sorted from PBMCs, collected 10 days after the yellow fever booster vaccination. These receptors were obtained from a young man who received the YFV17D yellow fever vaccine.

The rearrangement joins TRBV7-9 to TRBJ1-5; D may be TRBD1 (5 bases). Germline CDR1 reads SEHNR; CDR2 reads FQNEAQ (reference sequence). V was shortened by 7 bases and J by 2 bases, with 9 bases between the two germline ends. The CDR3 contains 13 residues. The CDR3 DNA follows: TGTGCCAGCAACGGAGGGGGCAATCAGCCCCAGCATTTT. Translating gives CASNGGGNQPQHF. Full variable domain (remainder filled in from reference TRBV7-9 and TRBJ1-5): DTGVSQNPRHKITKRGQNVTFRCDPISEHNRLYWYRQTLGQGPEFLTYFQNEAQLEKSRLLSDRFSAERPKGSFSTLEIQRTEQGDSAMYLCASNGGGNQPQHFGDGTRLSIL.

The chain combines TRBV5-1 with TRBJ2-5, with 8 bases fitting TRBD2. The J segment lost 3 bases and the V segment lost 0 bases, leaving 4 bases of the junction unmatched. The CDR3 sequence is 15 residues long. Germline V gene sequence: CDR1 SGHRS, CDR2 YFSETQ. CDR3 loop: CASSLAWRGEETQYF. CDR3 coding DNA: TGCGCCAGCAGCTTGGCTTGGCGGGGGGAAGAGACCCAGTACTTC.

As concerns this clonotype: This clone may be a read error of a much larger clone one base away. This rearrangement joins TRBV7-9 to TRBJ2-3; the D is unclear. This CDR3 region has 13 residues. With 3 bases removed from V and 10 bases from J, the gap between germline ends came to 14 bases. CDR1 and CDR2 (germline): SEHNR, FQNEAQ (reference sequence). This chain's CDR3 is CASSFTSGDPQYF. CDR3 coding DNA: TGTGCCAGCAGCTTCACGTCTGGGGATCCGCAGTATTTT.

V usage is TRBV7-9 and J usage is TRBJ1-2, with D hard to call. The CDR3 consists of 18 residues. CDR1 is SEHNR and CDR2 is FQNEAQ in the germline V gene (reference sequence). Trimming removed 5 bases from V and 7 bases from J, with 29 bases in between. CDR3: CASSPLGSPVPSTGGYTF. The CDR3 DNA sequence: TGTGCCAGCAGCCCGCTAGGATCCCCCGTTCCGTCGACCGGTGGCTACACCTTC.

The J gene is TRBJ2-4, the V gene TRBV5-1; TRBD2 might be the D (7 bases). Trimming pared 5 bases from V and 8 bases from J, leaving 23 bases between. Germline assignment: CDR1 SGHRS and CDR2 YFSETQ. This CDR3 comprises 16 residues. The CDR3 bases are TGCGCCAGCAGGGAACTTGGTGCGGGGGCAGGGGACATTCAGTACTTC. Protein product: CASRELGAGAGDIQYF. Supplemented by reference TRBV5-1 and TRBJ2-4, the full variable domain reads KAGVTQTPRYLIKTRGQQVTLSCSPISGHRSVSWYQQTPGQGLQFLFEYFSETQRNKGNFPGRFSGRQFSNSRSEMNVSTLELGDSALYLCASRELGAGAGDIQYFGAGTRLSVL.

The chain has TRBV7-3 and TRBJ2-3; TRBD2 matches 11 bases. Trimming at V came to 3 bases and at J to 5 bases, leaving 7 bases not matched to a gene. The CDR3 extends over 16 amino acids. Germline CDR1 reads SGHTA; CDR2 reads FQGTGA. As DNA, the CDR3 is TGTGCCAGCAGCTTCTACCCTAGCGGGGGGTTAGATACGCAGTATTTT. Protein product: CASSFYPSGGLDTQYF.

In DNA, the CDR3 is TGTGCCAGCAGTTACAATCGGATAGCAACGAGAAACAATGAGCAGTTCTTC. Protein product: CASSYNRIATRNNEQFF. The J gene is TRBJ2-1, the V gene TRBV6-2 or TRBV6-3; D is uncertain. The CDR3 spans 17 residues. Trimming removed 2 bases at V and 5 bases at J, with 19 bases between. Germline V gene lookup returns CDR1 MNHEY and CDR2 SVGEGT.

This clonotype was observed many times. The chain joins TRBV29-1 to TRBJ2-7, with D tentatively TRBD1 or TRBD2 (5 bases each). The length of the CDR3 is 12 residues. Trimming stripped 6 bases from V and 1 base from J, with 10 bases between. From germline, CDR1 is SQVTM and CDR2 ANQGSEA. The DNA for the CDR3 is TGCAGCGTCGAGGGGCAATCCTACGAGCAGTACTTC. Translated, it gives CSVEGQSYEQYF.

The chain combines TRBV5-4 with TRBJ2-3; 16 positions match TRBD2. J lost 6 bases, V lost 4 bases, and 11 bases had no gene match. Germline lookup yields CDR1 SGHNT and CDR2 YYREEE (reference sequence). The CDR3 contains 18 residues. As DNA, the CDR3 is TGTGCCAGCAGCCAAGCCGGGACTAGCGGGGGGGGTGCTGATACGCAGTATTTT. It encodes CASSQAGTSGGGADTQYF.

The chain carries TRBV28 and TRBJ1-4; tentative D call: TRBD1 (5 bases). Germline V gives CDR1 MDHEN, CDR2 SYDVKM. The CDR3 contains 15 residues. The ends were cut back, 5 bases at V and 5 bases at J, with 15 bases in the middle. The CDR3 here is CASSPYRSYNEKLFF. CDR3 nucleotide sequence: TGTGCCAGCAGTCCATACAGGTCTTACAATGAAAAACTGTTTTTT.

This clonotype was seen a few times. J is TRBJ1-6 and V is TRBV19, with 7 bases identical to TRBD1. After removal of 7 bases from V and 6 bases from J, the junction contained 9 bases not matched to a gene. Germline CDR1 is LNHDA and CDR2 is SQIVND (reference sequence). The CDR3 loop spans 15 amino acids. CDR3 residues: CASMERGQRNSPLHF. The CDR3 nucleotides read TGTGCCAGTATGGAAAGGGGGCAGCGTAATTCACCCCTCCACTTT.

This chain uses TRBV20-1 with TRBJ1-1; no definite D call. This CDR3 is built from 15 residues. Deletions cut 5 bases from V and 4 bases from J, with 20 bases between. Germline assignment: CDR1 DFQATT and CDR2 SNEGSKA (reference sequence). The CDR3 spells CSAVHPNRVGTEAFF. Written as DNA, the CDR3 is TGCAGTGCTGTACACCCAAACCGGGTGGGCACTGAAGCTTTCTTT.

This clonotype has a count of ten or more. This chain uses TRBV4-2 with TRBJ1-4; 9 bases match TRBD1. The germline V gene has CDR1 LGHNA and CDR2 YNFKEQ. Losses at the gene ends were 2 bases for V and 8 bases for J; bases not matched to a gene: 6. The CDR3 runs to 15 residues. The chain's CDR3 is CASSQTGGHGEKLFF. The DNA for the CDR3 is TGTGCCAGCAGCCAAACAGGGGGCCACGGCGAAAAACTGTTTTTT.

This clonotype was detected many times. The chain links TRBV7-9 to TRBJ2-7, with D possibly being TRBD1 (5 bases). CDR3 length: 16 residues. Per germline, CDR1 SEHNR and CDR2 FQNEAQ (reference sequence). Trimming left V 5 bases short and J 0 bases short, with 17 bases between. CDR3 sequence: CASSPPLGQGSYEQYF. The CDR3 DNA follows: TGTGCCAGCAGCCCCCCGTTAGGTCAGGGCTCCTACGAGCAGTACTTC.

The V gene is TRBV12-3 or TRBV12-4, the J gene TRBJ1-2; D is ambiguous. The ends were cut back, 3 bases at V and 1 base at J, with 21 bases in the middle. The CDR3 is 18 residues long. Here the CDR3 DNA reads TGTGCCAGCAGTTTCAGATTCGGGGAGCTCGGGTTTAACTATGGCTACACCTTC. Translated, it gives CASSFRFGELGFNYGYTF.

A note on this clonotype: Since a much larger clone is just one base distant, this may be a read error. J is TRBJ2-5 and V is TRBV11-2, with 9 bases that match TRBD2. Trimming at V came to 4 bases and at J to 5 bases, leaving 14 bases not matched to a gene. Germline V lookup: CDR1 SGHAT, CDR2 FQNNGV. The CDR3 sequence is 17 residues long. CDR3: CASSSDPAGGLGETQYF. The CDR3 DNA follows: TGTGCCAGCAGCTCAGATCCAGCGGGGGGCCTCGGGGAGACCCAGTACTTC.

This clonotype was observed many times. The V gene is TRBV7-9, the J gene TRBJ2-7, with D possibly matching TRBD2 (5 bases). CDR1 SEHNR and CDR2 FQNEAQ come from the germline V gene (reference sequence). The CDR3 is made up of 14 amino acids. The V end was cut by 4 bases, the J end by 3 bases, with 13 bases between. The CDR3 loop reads CASSSHGRDYEQYF. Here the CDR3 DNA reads TGTGCCAGCAGCTCTCACGGACGGGACTACGAGCAGTACTTC.

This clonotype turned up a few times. This chain's CDR3 is CSVEWAGDTKETQYF. DNA of the CDR3: TGCAGCGTTGAATGGGCTGGCGATACCAAAGAGACCCAGTACTTC. The chain employs TRBV29-1 and TRBJ2-5; no reliable D call. Germline assignment: CDR1 SQVTM and CDR2 ANQGSEA. This CDR3 is 15 amino acids long. The V and J ends lost 2 bases and 3 bases respectively, with 16 bases between them.

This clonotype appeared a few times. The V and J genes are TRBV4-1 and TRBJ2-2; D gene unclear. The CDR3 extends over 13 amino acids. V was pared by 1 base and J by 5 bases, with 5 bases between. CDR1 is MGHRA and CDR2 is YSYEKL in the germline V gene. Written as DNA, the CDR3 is TGCGCCAGCAGCCAAGCCCCTACCGGGGAGCTGTTTTTT. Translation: CASSQAPTGELFF.

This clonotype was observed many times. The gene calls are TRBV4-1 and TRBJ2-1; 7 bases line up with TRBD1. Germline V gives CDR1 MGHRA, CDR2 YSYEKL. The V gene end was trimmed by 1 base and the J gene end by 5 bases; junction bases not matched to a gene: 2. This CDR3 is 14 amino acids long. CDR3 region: CASSQGGQHNEQFF. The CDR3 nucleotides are TGCGCCAGCAGCCAAGGGGGACAGCACAATGAGCAGTTCTTC.

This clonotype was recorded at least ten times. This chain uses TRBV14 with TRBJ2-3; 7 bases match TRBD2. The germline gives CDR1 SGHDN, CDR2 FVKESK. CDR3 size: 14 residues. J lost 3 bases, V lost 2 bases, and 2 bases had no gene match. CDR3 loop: CASSQSGRTDTQYF. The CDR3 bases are TGTGCCAGCAGCCAATCCGGGAGGACAGATACGCAGTATTTT.